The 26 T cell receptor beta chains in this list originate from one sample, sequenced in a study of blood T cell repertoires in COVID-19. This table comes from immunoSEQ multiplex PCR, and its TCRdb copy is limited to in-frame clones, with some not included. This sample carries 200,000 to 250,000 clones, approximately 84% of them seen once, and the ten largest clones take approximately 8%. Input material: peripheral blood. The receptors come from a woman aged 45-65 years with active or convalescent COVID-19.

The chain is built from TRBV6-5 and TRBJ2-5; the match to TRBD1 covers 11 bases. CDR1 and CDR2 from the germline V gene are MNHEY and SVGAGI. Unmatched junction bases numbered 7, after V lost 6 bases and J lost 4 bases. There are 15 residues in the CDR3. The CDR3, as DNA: TGTGCCAGCAGGCCGGGACAGGGGGTCGGAGAGACCCAGTACTTC. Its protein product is CASRPGQGVGETQYF.

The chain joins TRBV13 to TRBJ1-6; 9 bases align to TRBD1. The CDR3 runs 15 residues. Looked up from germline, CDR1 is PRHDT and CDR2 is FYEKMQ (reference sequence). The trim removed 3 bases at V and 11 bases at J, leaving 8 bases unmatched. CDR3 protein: CASSFTTGGGTPLHF. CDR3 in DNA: TGTGCCAGCAGCTTTACGACAGGGGGTGGAACACCCCTCCACTTT.

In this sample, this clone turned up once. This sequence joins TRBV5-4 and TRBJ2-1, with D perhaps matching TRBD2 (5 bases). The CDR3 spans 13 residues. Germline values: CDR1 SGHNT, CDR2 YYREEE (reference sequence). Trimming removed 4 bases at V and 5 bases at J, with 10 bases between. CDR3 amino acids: CASSQTTHNEQFF. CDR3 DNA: TGTGCCAGCAGCCAGACTACCCACAATGAGCAGTTCTTC.

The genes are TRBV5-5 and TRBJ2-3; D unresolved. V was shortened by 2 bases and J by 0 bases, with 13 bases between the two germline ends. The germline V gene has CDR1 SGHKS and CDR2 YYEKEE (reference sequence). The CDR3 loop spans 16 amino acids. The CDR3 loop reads CASSFSNPTSTDTQYF. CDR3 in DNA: TGTGCCAGCAGCTTCTCCAACCCTACTAGCACAGATACGCAGTATTTT.

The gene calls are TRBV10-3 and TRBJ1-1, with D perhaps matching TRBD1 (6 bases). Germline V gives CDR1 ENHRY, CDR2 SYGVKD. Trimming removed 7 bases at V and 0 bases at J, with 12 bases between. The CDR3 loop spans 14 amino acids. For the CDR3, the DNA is TGTGCCATCATCCCGGACAGCATGAACACTGAAGCTTTCTTT. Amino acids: CAIIPDSMNTEAFF.

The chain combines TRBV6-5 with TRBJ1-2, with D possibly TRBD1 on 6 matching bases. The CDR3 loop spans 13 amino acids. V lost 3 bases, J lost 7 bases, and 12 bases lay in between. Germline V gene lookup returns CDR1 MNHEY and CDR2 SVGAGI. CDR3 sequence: CASSYGTRGGYTF. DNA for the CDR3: TGTGCCAGCAGTTATGGGACACGCGGTGGCTACACCTTC.

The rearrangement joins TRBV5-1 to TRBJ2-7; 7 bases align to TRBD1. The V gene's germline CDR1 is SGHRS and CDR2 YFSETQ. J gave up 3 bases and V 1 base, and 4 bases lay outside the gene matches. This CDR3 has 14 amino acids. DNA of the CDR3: TGCGCCAGCAGCTTGAGACAGGGCCTCTACGAGCAGTACTTC. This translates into CASSLRQGLYEQYF.

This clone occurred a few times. The CDR3 DNA is TGTGCCAGCAGCCAAGAAGCTCTGCCCTCCGGGGATGAGCAGTTCTTC. It specifies CASSQEALPSGDEQFF. The chain recombines TRBV4-2 with TRBJ2-1, with a possible D match to TRBD2 (5 bases). The length of the CDR3 is 16 residues. V lost 0 bases and J 8 bases, leaving 17 bases between the germline ends. Germline V gene lookup returns CDR1 LGHNA and CDR2 YNFKEQ.

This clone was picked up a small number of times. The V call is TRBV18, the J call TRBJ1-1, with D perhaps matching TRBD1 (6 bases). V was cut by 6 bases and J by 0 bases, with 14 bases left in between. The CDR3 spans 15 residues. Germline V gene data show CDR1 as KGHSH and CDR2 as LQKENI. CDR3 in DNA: TGTGCCAGCTCCCCGGCGGGGGGCATGAACACTGAAGCTTTCTTT. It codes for CASSPAGGMNTEAFF.

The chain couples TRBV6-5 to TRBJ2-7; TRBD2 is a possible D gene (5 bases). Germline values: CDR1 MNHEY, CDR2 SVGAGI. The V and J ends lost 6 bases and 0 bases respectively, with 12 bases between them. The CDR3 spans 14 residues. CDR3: CASSRDPSSYEQYV. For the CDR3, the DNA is TGTGCCAGCAGCCGGGATCCTAGCTCCTACGAGCAGTACGTC.

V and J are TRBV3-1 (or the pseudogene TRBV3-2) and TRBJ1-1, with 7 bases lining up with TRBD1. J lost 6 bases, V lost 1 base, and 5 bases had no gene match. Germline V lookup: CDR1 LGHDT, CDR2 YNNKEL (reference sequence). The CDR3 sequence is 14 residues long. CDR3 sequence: CASSQGYRGSEAFF. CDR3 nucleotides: TGTGCCAGCAGCCAAGGGTACAGGGGCTCTGAAGCTTTCTTT.

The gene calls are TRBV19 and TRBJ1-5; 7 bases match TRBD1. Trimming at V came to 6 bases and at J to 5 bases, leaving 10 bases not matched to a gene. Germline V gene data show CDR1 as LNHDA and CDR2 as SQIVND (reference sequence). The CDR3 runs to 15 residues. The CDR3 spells CASRPGTVVYQPQHF. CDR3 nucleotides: TGTGCCAGTAGACCCGGGACAGTTGTATATCAGCCCCAGCATTTT.

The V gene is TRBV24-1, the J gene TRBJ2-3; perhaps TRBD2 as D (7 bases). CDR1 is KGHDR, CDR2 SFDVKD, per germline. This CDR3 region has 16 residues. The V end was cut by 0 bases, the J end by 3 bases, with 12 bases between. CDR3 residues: CATSDLGRGGTDTQYF. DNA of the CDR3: TGTGCCACCAGTGATTTGGGGAGGGGGGGGACAGATACGCAGTATTTT.

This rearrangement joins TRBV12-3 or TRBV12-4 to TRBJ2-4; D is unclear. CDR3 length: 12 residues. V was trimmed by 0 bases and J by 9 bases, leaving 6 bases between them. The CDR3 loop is CASSLARRIQYF. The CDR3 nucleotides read TGTGCCAGCAGTTTAGCGCGGCGCATTCAGTACTTC.

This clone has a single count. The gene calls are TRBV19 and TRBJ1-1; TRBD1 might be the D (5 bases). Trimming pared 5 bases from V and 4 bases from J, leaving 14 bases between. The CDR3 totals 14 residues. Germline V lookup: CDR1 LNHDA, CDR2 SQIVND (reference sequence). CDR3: CASSLARVGTEAFF. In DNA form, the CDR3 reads TGTGCCAGTAGTCTAGCCAGGGTGGGCACTGAAGCTTTCTTT.

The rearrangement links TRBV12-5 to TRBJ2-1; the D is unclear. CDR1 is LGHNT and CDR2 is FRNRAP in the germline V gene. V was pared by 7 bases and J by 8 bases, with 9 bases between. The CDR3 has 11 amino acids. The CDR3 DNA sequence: TGTGCTAGTGCCCTCGTATATGAGCAGTTCTTC. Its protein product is CASALVYEQFF.

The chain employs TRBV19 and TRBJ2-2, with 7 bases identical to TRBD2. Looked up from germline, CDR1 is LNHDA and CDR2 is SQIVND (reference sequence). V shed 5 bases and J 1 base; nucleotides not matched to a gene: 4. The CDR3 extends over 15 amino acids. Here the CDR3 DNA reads TGTGCCAGTAGTCTAAGCGGGATGAACACCGGGGAGCTGTTTTTT. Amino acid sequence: CASSLSGMNTGELFF.

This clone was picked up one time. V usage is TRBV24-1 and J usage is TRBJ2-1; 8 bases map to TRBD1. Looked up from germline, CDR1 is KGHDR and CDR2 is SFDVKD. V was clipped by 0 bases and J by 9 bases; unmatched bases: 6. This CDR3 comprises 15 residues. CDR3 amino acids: CATSDLNRGFGEQFF. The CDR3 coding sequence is TGTGCCACCAGTGATTTGAACAGGGGGTTCGGTGAGCAGTTCTTC.

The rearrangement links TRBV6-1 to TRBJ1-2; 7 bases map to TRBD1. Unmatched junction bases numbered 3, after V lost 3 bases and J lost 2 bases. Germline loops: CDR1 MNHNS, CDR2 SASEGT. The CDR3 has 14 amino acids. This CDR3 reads CASSEGTENYGYTF. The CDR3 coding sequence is TGTGCCAGCAGTGAGGGGACAGAAAACTATGGCTACACCTTC.

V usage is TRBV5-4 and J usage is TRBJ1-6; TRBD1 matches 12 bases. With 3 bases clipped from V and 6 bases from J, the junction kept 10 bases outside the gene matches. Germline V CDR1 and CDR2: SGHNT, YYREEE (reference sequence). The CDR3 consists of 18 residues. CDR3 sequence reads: CASSSSGTGGFLNSPLHF. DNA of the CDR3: TGTGCCAGCAGCTCCTCCGGGACAGGGGGCTTCCTTAATTCACCCCTCCACTTT.

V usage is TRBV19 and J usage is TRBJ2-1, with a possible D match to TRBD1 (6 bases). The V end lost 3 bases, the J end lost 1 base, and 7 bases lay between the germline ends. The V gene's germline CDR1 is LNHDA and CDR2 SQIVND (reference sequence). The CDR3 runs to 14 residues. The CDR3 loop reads CASSMRGSYNEQFF. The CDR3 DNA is TGTGCCAGTAGTATGAGGGGGTCCTACAATGAGCAGTTCTTC. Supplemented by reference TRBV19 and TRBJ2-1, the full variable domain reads DGGITQSPKYLFRKEGQNVTLSCEQNLNHDAMYWYRQDPGQGLRLIYYSQIVNDFQKGDIAEGYSVSREKKESFPLTVTSAQKNPTAFYLCASSMRGSYNEQFFGPGTRLTVL.

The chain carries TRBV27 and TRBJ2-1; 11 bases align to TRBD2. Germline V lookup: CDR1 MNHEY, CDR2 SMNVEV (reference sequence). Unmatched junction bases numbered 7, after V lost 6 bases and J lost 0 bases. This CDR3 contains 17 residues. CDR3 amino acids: CASRFRLAGRSYNEQFF. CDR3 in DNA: TGTGCCAGCAGATTTAGACTAGCGGGGCGCTCCTACAATGAGCAGTTCTTC.

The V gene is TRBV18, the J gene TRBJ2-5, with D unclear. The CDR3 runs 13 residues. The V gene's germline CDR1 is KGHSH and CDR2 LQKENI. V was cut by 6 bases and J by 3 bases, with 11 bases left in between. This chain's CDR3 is CASSPLKKETQYF. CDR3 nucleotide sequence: TGTGCCAGCTCCCCTCTAAAAAAAGAGACCCAGTACTTC. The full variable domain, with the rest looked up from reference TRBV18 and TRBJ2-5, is NAGVMQNPRHLVRRRGQEARLRCSPMKGHSHVYWYRQLPEEGLKFMVYLQKENIIDESGMPKERFSAEFPKEGPSILRIQQVVRGDSAAYFCASSPLKKETQYFGPGTRLLVL.

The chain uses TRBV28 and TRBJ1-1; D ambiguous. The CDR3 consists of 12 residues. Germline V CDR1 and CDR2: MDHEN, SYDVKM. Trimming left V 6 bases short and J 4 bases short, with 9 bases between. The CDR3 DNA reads TGTGCCAGCAGACCGGACTTCACTGAAGCTTTCTTT. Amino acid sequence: CASRPDFTEAFF.

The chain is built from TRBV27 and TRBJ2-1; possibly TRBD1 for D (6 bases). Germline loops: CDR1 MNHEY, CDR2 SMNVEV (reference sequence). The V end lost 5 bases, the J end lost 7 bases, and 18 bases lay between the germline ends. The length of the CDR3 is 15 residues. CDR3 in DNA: TGTGCCAGCAGTGGGACCGGGGCAGGGGAAAATGAGCAGTTCTTC. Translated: CASSGTGAGENEQFF.

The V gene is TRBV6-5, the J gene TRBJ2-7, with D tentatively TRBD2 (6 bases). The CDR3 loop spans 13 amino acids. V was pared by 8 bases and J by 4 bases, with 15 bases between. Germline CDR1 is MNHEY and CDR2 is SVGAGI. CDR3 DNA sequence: TGTGCCAGCGCCTCGAGGAGGGGTTACGAGCAGTACGTC. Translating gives CASASRRGYEQYV.